In its sample, the clone carrying this TCR beta chain was seen many times. The antigen is unknown. CD45RA-negative memory and CD45RA+ naive subsets were split from the CD4+ cells. These data are taken from a study of shared clonotypes between healthy human individuals. The overall study: The donor group consisted of two women and three men, aged 18 to 49.

Sequencing was at deep level. TCRdb keeps only in-frame clones here, not all; method: immunoSEQ multiplex PCR. The table includes about 980,000 clones, 70% to 85% detected once. Study observations and caveats: Sharing across four donors was seen in around 5.1% of naive CD4 clonotypes.

The V end was cut by 3 bases, the J end by 2 bases, with 12 bases between. Germline V lookup: CDR1 MNHEY, CDR2 SMNVEV (reference sequence). This CDR3 contains 15 residues. The chain combines TRBV27 with TRBJ2-3, with unresolved D. The origin of this receptor is a young man in good health. Sequencing was done on a sample of memory CD4+ T cells sorted from blood. The subset is: CD45RA-negative fraction. CDR3 residues: CASSLGGTFTDTQYF. Here the CDR3 DNA reads TGTGCCAGCAGTTTGGGCGGTACCTTCACAGATACGCAGTATTTT.